Each of the 14 T cell receptor beta chains below was sequenced from the same sample in a study of T cell responses to AZD1222 COVID-19 vaccine. Repertoires were generated with immunoSEQ multiplex PCR, while TCRdb's copy carries only in-frame clones and drops some. The sample records fewer than 200,000 clones, around 92% being singletons. Specimen: peripheral blood, collected on day 0 of AZD1222 vaccination. All receptors come from an adult in good health.

This clone was seen at least ten times. The chain joins TRBV4-2 to TRBJ2-2; 7 nucleotides agree with TRBD1. With V trimmed by 0 bases and J by 2 bases, 3 bases remained unmatched. Germline CDR1 reads LGHNA; CDR2 reads YNFKEQ. This CDR3 is 16 amino acids long. The CDR3: CASSQEEGGNTGELFF. DNA for the CDR3: TGTGCCAGCAGCCAAGAGGAAGGGGGCAACACCGGGGAGCTGTTTTTT.

The CDR3 bases are TGTGCCAGCAGGGATAGCGGGGGCCCCGGGTGGGAGACCCAGTACTTC. Amino acids: CASRDSGGPGWETQYF. The chain recombines TRBV7-2 with TRBJ2-5; 9 nucleotides align to TRBD2. Trimming took 6 bases from V and 5 from J; bases not matched to a gene: 13. The V gene's germline CDR1 is SGHTA and CDR2 FQGNSA. There are 16 residues in the CDR3.

The V gene is TRBV7-3, the J gene TRBJ1-1; 7 bases agree with TRBD1. Per the germline V gene, CDR1 is SGHTA and CDR2 is FQGTGA. V was pared by 5 bases and J by 4 bases, with 13 bases of the junction left unmatched. CDR3 length equals 16 residues. CDR3 loop: CASSPRGAGSGTEAFF. The CDR3 nucleotides read TGTGCCAGCAGCCCCAGGGGGGCAGGGAGTGGCACTGAAGCTTTCTTT.

The DNA of the CDR3 is TGCGCCAGCAGCTCAGATATGGCGCGGGAGAGGTTCTTC. Encoded protein: CASSSDMARERFF. V usage is TRBV5-1 and J usage is TRBJ2-1; 7 nucleotides agree with TRBD2. CDR1 and CDR2 from the germline V gene are SGHRS and YFSETQ. The CDR3 spans 13 residues. The J segment lost 15 bases and the V segment lost 3 bases, leaving 12 bases of the junction unmatched.

This chain links TRBV11-2 with TRBJ2-3; a possible D gene is TRBD2 (5 bases). V was clipped by 3 bases and J by 8 bases, with 9 bases between them. CDR1 and CDR2 from the germline V gene are SGHAT and FQNNGV. This CDR3 comprises 12 residues. The CDR3 region is CASSLGTSTQYF. In DNA form, the CDR3 reads TGTGCCAGCAGCTTGGGAACTAGTACGCAGTATTTT.

The V gene is TRBV9, the J gene TRBJ1-1, with D unresolved. Germline-derived CDR1 and CDR2 are SGDLS and YYNGEE. Trimming shortened V by 4 bases and J by 0 bases, and 7 bases separated the two germline ends. This CDR3 has 13 residues. The CDR3 DNA is TGTGCCAGCAGCCCCCGGCTGAACACTGAAGCTTTCTTT. It encodes CASSPRLNTEAFF.

V is TRBV27 and J is TRBJ2-3; 10 nucleotides line up with TRBD1. The CDR3 runs to 13 residues. Germline V lookup: CDR1 MNHEY, CDR2 SMNVEV (reference sequence). J was trimmed by 10 bases and V by 3 bases; bases with no gene match: 4. The CDR3 DNA sequence: TGTGCCAGCAGTTTGGGGACAGGGGTTCCGCAGTATTTT. Translating it yields CASSLGTGVPQYF.

The chain links TRBV7-9 to TRBJ2-5; unclear D gene. CDR3 size: 12 residues. Germline lookup yields CDR1 SEHNR and CDR2 FQNEAQ (reference sequence). Trimming shortened V by 4 bases and J by 5 bases, and 8 bases separated the two germline ends. CDR3 loop: CASSSGPETQYF. The DNA for the CDR3 is TGTGCCAGCAGCTCCGGACCCGAGACCCAGTACTTC.

The chain joins TRBV5-6 to TRBJ2-7; 10 nucleotides match TRBD2. The V segment lost 4 bases and the J segment 0 bases; nucleotides outside the gene matches: 4. This CDR3 comprises 15 residues. Germline V gives CDR1 SGHDT, CDR2 YYEEEE. CDR3 amino acids: CASSRGLAISYEQYF. Written as DNA, the CDR3 is TGTGCCAGCAGCCGGGGACTAGCGATCTCCTACGAGCAGTACTTC.

The rearrangement uses TRBV27 and TRBJ1-1; possible D gene TRBD1, 6 bases. The CDR3 runs to 17 residues. Germline V gives CDR1 MNHEY, CDR2 SMNVEV (reference sequence). Trimming left V 2 bases short and J 0 bases short, with 16 bases between. The CDR3 sequence: CASSLVPGGALNTEAFF. Here the CDR3 DNA reads TGTGCCAGCAGTTTAGTGCCGGGGGGCGCCCTGAACACTGAAGCTTTCTTT.

The V gene is TRBV28, the J gene TRBJ1-4; D not certain. The CDR3 covers 17 residues. The germline V gene has CDR1 MDHEN and CDR2 SYDVKM. The germline V and J ends were trimmed by 6 bases and 0 bases, with 17 bases remaining between them. CDR3 amino acids: CASRTQDSRATNEKLFF. As DNA, the CDR3 is TGTGCCAGCAGGACACAAGACTCGAGGGCAACTAATGAAAAACTGTTTTTT. Full variable domain (rest looked up from reference TRBV28 and TRBJ1-4): DVKVTQSSRYLVKRTGEKVFLECVQDMDHENMFWYRQDPGLGLRLIYFSYDVKMKEKGDIPEGYSVSREKKERFSLILESASTNQTSMYLCASRTQDSRATNEKLFFGSGTQLSVL.

This rearrangement joins TRBV5-6 to TRBJ2-1; 10 bases are shared with TRBD1. Trimming took 2 bases from V and 8 from J; bases not matched to a gene: 7. From germline, CDR1 is SGHDT and CDR2 YYEEEE. This CDR3 is built from 15 residues. CDR3 loop: CASSLGQGGWDEQFF. The CDR3 DNA sequence: TGTGCCAGCAGCTTAGGACAGGGGGGATGGGATGAGCAGTTCTTC.

The chain joins TRBV19 to TRBJ1-5, with D possibly matching TRBD1 (6 bases). This CDR3 is built from 17 residues. Germline CDR1 reads LNHDA; CDR2 reads SQIVND (reference sequence). Trimming took off 3 bases at V and 0 bases at J, with 15 bases between the two ends. The CDR3 coding sequence is TGTGCCAGTAGTATGCTCCGGGACACCTTTAGCAATCAGCCCCAGCATTTT. Protein: CASSMLRDTFSNQPQHF.

The J gene is TRBJ1-5, the V gene TRBV19; tentatively, D is TRBD1 (5 bases). Germline V gene sequence: CDR1 LNHDA, CDR2 SQIVND (reference sequence). The CDR3 is 13 amino acids. V was shortened by 4 bases and J by 6 bases, with 10 bases between the two germline ends. The CDR3 loop reads CASSTGFGQPQHF. CDR3 sequence (DNA): TGTGCCAGTAGTACAGGGTTCGGTCAGCCCCAGCATTTT. The variable domain in full, completed from reference TRBV19 and TRBJ1-5, reads DGGITQSPKYLFRKEGQNVTLSCEQNLNHDAMYWYRQDPGQGLRLIYYSQIVNDFQKGDIAEGYSVSREKKESFPLTVTSAQKNPTAFYLCASSTGFGQPQHFGDGTRLSIL.